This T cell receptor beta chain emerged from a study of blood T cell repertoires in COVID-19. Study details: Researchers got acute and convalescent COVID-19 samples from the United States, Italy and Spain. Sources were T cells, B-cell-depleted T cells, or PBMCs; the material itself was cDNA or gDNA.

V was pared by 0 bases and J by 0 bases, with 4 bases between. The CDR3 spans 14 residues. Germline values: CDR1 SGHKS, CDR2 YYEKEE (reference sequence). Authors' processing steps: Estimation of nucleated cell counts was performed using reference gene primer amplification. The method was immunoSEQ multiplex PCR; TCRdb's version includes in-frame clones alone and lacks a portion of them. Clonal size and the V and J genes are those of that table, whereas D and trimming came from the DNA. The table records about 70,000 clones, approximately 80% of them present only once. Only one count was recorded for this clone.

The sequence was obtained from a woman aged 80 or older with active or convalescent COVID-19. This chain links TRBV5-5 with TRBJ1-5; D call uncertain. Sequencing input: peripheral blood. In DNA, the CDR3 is TGTGCCAGCAGCTTGGTCCTTAGCAATCAGCCCCAGCATTTT. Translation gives CASSLVLSNQPQHF. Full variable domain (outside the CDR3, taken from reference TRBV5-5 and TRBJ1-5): DAGVTQSPTHLIKTRGQQVTLRCSPISGHKSVSWYQQVLGQGPQFIFQYYEKEERGRGNFPDRFSARQFPNYSSELNVNALLLGDSALYLCASSLVLSNQPQHFGDGTRLSIL.